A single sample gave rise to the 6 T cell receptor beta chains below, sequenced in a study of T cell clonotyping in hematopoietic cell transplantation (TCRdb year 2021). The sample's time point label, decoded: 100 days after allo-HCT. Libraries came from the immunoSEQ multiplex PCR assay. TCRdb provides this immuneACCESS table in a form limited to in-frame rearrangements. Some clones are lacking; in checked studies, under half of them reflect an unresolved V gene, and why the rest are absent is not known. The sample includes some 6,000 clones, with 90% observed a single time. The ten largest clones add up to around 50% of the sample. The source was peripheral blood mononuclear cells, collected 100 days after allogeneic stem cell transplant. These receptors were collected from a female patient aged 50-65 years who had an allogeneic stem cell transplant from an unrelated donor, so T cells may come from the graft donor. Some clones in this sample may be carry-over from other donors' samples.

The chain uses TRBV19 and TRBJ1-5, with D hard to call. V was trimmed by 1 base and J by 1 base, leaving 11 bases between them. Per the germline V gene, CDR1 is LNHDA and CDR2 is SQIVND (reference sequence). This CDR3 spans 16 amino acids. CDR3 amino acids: CASSIARARSNQPQHF. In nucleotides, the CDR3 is TGTGCCAGTAGTATAGCGAGGGCTCGGAGCAATCAGCCCCAGCATTTT. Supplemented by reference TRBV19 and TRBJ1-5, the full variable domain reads DGGITQSPKYLFRKEGQNVTLSCEQNLNHDAMYWYRQDPGQGLRLIYYSQIVNDFQKGDIAEGYSVSREKKESFPLTVTSAQKNPTAFYLCASSIARARSNQPQHFGDGTRLSIL.

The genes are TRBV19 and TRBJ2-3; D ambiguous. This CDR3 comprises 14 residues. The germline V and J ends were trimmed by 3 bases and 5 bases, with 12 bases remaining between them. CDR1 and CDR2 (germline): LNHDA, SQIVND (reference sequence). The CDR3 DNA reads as TGTGCCAGTAGTATGAGTTGGACGGAAGATACGCAGTATTTT. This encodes CASSMSWTEDTQYF. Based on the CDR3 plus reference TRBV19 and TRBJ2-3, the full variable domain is DGGITQSPKYLFRKEGQNVTLSCEQNLNHDAMYWYRQDPGQGLRLIYYSQIVNDFQKGDIAEGYSVSREKKESFPLTVTSAQKNPTAFYLCASSMSWTEDTQYFGPGTRLTVL.

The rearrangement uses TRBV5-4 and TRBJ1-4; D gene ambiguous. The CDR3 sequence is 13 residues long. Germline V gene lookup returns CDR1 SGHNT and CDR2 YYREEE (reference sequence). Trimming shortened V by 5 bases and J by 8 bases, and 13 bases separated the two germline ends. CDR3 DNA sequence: TGTGCCAGCAGTGGAGAACCGAGGGAAAAACTGTTTTTT. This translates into CASSGEPREKLFF.

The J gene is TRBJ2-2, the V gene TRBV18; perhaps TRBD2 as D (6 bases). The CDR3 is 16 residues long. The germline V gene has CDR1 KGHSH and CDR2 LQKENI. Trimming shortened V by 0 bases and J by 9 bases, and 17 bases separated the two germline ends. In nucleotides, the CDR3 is TGTGCCAGCTCACCACCGGGACTGCGGACTGGACGGGAGCTGTTTTTT. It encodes CASSPPGLRTGRELFF.

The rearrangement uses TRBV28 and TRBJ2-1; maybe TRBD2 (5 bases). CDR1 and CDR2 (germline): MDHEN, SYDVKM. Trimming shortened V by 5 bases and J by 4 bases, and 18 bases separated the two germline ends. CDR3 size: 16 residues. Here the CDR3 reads CASSPLGAVGYNEQFF. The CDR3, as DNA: TGTGCCAGCAGTCCACTGGGAGCGGTGGGGTACAATGAGCAGTTCTTC.

CDR3 nucleotides: TGTGCCAGCAGTGAGAGGCGGGACAGGAATGAAAAACTGTTTTTT. This sequence encodes CASSERRDRNEKLFF. This rearrangement joins TRBV6-1 to TRBJ1-4, with TRBD1 identical over 8 bases. This CDR3 spans 15 amino acids. J lost 5 bases, V lost 3 bases, and 5 bases had no gene match. Germline CDR1 MNHNS, CDR2 SASEGT.